Listed below are T cell receptor beta chains from one sample, sequenced in a study of cytomegalovirus exposure and HLA in healthy donors. The assay was immunoSEQ multiplex PCR, and TCRdb's table has in-frame clones only and misses some. The sample holds 100,000 to 150,000 clones. Sequencing used PBMCs. These receptors were obtained from a man younger than 35 in good health and CMV-seronegative. The CDR3 runs from the conserved cysteine through the conserved F or W. The D gene is left open where the match is weak.

v_call,j_call,d_call,cdr3_aa,cdr3_nt
TRBV5-4,TRBJ2-1,.,CASSLSGPYNEQFF,TGTGCCAGCAGCTTGTCTGGCCCCTACAATGAGCAGTTCTTC
TRBV9,TRBJ2-1,TRBD1,CASSPRTGEFGEQFF,TGTGCCAGCAGCCCCCGGACAGGGGAGTTTGGTGAGCAGTTCTTC
TRBV7-9,TRBJ2-7,.,CASSLSLPGDEQYF,TGTGCCAGCAGCTTATCCCTCCCCGGAGACGAGCAGTACTTC
TRBV5-6,TRBJ2-3,TRBD2,CASNFRTSGHTDTQYF,TGTGCCAGCAACTTCCGGACTAGCGGACACACAGATACGCAGTATTTT
TRBV5-6,TRBJ2-1,.,CASSLPVRSNEQFF,TGTGCCAGCAGCCTGCCTGTGAGGAGCAATGAGCAGTTCTTC
TRBV7-2,TRBJ2-3,TRBD2,CASSRAGGMDTQYF,TGTGCCAGCAGCCGAGCGGGGGGGATGGATACGCAGTATTTT
TRBV6-5,TRBJ2-1,.,CASRTRENYEQFF,TGTGCCAGCAGAACCCGGGAGAACTATGAGCAGTTCTTC
TRBV7-3,TRBJ1-1,.,CASSLIGVGATEAFF,TGTGCCAGCAGCTTAATCGGAGTGGGGGCCACTGAAGCTTTCTTT
TRBV6-1,TRBJ2-5,.,CASSEASGGQETQYF,TGTGCCAGCAGTGAAGCGTCTGGCGGACAAGAGACCCAGTACTTC
TRBV28,TRBJ1-6,.,CASRRRGWPRYNSPLHF,TGTGCCAGCAGACGAAGGGGATGGCCCCGGTATAATTCACCCCTCCACTTT
TRBV7-9,TRBJ2-3,.,CASSRGSTDTQYF,TGTGCCAGCAGCAGGGGTTCCACAGATACGCAGTATTTT
TRBV5-8,TRBJ1-2,TRBD1,CASSGGQASYYGYTF,TGTGCCAGCAGCGGGGGACAGGCGTCATACTATGGCTACACCTTC
TRBV6-6,TRBJ2-7,.,CASRGRSSYEQYF,TGTGCCAGCAGGGGTCGGAGCTCCTACGAGCAGTACTTC